This TCR beta chain is from a study of shared clonotypes between healthy human individuals (dated by TCRdb to the early 2020s). Notes on the research overall: Three men and two women, aged 18 to 49 years, made up the cohort. For each donor, CD4 naive and CD4 memory were each run on three plates, CD8 naive on two plates, and CD8 memory on one plate. To estimate repertoire size and how much clonotype sharing occurs between individuals, the study deeply sequenced the blood TCR repertoires of about five healthy adults. Different laboratories and diverse techniques were used to prepare libraries and sequence TCR repertoires, to increase sequencing depth and limit assay-specific biases. Leukapheresis yielded between about 0.94 and 10 billion PBMCs per donor. Broad study findings and their caveats: The genetic and exposure-history diversity represented was limited by the small number of donors. When a few donors were compared, the shared fraction of clonotypes was around 4.6% for naive CD4, less than 4% for naive CD8, more than 2% for memory CD4, and 0.3% to 0.5% for memory CD8. Incomplete sequencing was indicated by rarefaction of sorted-subset datasets, despite the large sequencing depth. Sampling was restricted to blood, and TCR repertoires in tissue are likely to differ from TCR repertoires in blood. Based on pairwise subsampling, the degree of clonotype sharing among donors was expected to be affected by sequencing depth. Naive subsets generally had larger estimated clonotype richness than memory subsets. Higher generation probabilities were observed for clonotypes shared by all four sorted-subset donors than for non-shared clonotypes.

With regard to this clone: Its cognate antigen has yet to be identified. The input lacks base qualities; no much larger clone sits a single base away.

Using the deep immunoSEQ assay, TCR CDR3 regions were amplified from genomic DNA by multiplex PCR. Extracted genomic DNA from each cell subset was distributed evenly across all wells of several immunoSEQ 96-well plates, and each plate was treated as a replicate. For sorted subsets, about 200 ng genomic DNA, equal to about 30,000 T cell genomes, was loaded into each replicate PCR. Purified libraries were quantified with a Qubit 3.0 fluorometer, sized on a Bioanalyzer 2100, and re-quantified with the KAPA Library Quantification kit. Every immunoSEQ 96-well plate was sequenced on a separate single-read 150-cycle Illumina NextSeq 550 flow cell. As for the original processing: Because the immunoSEQ output held only junctional sequences and lacked quality scores, the filtering could not match the filtering applied to full-length reads. To assign V/J genes and CDR3, sequences were annotated using PyIR, a Python wrapper for IgBLAST v1.9, with IMGT germline references. Any read was removed if the V/J assignment was weak (E-value above 1e-6), the CDR3 was missing, or the read contained stop codons, out-of-frame junctions, or ambiguous translated residues. V3J clonotypes were defined as sequences sharing the same inferred V gene, J gene, and CDR3 amino acid sequence. The percentage overlap between two repertoires was calculated by dividing the number of shared unique clonotypes by the size of the smaller repertoire. Three approaches were used to assess repertoire richness: RTK rarefaction, the Chao1 estimator, and Recon v2.1 estimates of unobserved clonotypes. Generation probabilities for all TCRbeta clonotypes obtained by the gDNA method from four donors were computed using OLGA. In its TCRdb copy, this immuneACCESS table keeps in-frame sequences only and misses some clones. Where compared with another copy, unresolved V genes explain less than half of these, and the others have no known cause. V and J calls and clone size come straight from that table; D and trimming were deduced from the DNA. Present in this sample are roughly 2.4 million clones, more than 90% of which were seen just once. Less than 0.15% of the sample lies in the top ten.

Donors were healthy HIV-negative adults with no recently reported acute infections or vaccinations. Every donor was a Caucasian adult residing in Nashville, Tennessee, USA. CD4+ T cells were enriched by magnetic negative selection, after which naive cells were positively selected on CD45RA and the negative fraction was taken as the memory subset. Blood was obtained by leukapheresis, after which PBMCs were separated by Ficoll-Histopaque density gradient centrifugation and cryopreserved in liquid nitrogen vapor phase. Analytical flow cytometry was used to check the purity and quantity of every magnetically sorted T cell population. Each sorted fraction had its genomic DNA isolated and then quantified by UV absorbance on a Nanodrop 2000c. The sample comprised naive CD4+ T cells sorted from blood. Interpreted using the paper, the cell subset or site label stands for: CD45RA+ positively selected. This receptor was identified in a man younger than 30 in good health.

Read as DNA, the sequence is TGTGCCAGCAGCGTAGGCGGGACATTCAGGGAGACCCAGTACTTC. Translation gives CASSVGGTFRETQYF. The rearranged chain carries TRBV9 and TRBJ2-5, with the D gene tentatively TRBD1 or TRBD2, based on 6 matching bases in each. CDR1 SGDLS and CDR2 YYNGEE were looked up in the germline V gene. Cut back by 0 bases and 5 bases, the V and J ends lie 14 bases apart. Counted from cysteine to phenylalanine, this CDR3 has 15 amino acids. The retained sequence is limited to the CDR3, 45 bases, with the frame set at the first base.